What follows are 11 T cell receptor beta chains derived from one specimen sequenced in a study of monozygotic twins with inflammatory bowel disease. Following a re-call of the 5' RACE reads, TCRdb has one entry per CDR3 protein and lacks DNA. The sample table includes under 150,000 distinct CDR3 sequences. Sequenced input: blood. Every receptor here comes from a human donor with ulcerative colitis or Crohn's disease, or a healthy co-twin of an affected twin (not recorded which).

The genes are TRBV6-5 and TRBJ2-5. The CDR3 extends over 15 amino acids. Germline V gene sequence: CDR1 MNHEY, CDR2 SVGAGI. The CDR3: CASSSLVGVQETQYF.

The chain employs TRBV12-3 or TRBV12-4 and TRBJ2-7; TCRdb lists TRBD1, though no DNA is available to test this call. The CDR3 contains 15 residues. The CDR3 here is CASSLGGQLSYEQYF.

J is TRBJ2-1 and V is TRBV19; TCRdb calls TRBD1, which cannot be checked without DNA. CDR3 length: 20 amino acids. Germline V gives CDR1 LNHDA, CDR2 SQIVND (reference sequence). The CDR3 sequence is CASSIASDRRWVPKDNEQFF. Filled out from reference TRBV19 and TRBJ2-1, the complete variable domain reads DGGITQSPKYLFRKEGQNVTLSCEQNLNHDAMYWYRQDPGQGLRLIYYSQIVNDFQKGDIAEGYSVSREKKESFPLTVTSAQKNPTAFYLCASSIASDRRWVPKDNEQFFGPGTRLTVL.

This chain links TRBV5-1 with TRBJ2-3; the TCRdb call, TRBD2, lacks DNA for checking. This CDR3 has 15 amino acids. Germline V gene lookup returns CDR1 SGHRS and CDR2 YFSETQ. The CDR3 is CASSLGRVGTDTQYF.

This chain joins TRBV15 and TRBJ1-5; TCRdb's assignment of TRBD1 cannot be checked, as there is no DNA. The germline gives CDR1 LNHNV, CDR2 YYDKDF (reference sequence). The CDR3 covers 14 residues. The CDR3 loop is CATSRDRGDQPQHF. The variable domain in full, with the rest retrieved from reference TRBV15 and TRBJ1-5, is DAMVIQNPRYQVTQFGKPVTLSCSQTLNHNVMYWYQQKSSQAPKLLFHYYDKDFNNEADTPDNFQSRRPNTSFCFLDIRSPGLGDTAMYLCATSRDRGDQPQHFGDGTRLSIL.

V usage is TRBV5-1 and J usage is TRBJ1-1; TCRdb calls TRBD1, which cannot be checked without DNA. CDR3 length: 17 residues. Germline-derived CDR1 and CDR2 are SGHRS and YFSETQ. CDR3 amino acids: CASSLLLYQGADTEAFF.

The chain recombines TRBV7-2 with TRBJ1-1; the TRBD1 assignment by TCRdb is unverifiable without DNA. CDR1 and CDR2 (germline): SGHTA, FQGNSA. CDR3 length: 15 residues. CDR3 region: CASRRNDRPNTEAFF.

The CDR3 protein is CASSQVLAGGPSSTFSYEQYF. V usage is TRBV4-1 and J usage is TRBJ2-7; TCRdb's D gene call, TRBD2, goes unchecked for lack of DNA. The CDR3 has 21 residues. CDR1 and CDR2 from the germline V gene are MGHRA and YSYEKL.

This CDR3 is CASRPDSSSGANVLTF. The chain employs TRBV5-1 and TRBJ2-6; as DNA is missing, the TRBD1 call by TCRdb cannot be tested. The CDR3 extends over 16 amino acids. The germline V gene has CDR1 SGHRS and CDR2 YFSETQ.

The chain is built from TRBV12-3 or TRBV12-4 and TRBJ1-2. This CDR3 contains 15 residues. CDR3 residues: CASSQRARGMLDYTF.

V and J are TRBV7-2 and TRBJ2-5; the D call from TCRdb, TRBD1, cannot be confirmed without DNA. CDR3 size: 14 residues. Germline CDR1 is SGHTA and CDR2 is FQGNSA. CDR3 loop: CASSLATGEETQYF. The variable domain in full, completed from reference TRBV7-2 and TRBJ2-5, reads GAGVSQSPSNKVTEKGKDVELRCDPISGHTALYWYRQSLGQGLEFLIYFQGNSAPDKSGLPSDRFSAERTGGSVSTLTIQRTQQEDSAVYLCASSLATGEETQYFGPGTRLLVL.